The rows below give T cell receptor beta chains drawn from one sample of a study of T cells after yellow fever vaccination. TCRdb reprocessed the 5' RACE reads via MiXCR and lists one record per CDR3 protein. Among 250,000 or so distinct CDR3 sequences listed, approximately 3.6% were seen once. The sample consisted of PBMCs, taken 15 days after the yellow fever booster vaccination. The receptor source for this set is a young man who received the YFV17D yellow fever vaccine. Both conserved end residues are part of each CDR3. Each record gives: D gene, J gene, clone size, V gene, CDR3 DNA, CDR3 protein. D genes are given only for firm matches. Clone sizes are given selectively: once, few, many, or a class where the clone is expanded.

d_gene: .; j_gene: TRBJ2-3; abundance: many; v_gene: TRBV7-6; CDR3nt: TGTGCCAGCAGCCGCCACCTGGGACAACCCCTTTCTGTTTGGAGCACAGATACGCAGTATTTT; CDR3aa: CASSRHLGQPLSVWSTDTQYF
d_gene: .; j_gene: TRBJ2-3; abundance: few; v_gene: TRBV28; CDR3nt: TGTGCCAGCAGTACTATAGATACGCAGTATTTT; CDR3aa: CASSTIDTQYF
d_gene: .; j_gene: TRBJ2-1; abundance: many; v_gene: TRBV4-3; CDR3nt: TGCGCCAGCAGCCAAGAAACCGACAATGAGCAGTTCTTC; CDR3aa: CASSQETDNEQFF
d_gene: .; j_gene: TRBJ1-4; abundance: many; v_gene: TRBV20-1; CDR3nt: TGCAGTGCTAGAACAACACAAACTAATGAAAAACTGTTTTTT; CDR3aa: CSARTTQTNEKLFF
d_gene: .; j_gene: TRBJ2-1; abundance: many; v_gene: TRBV5-6; CDR3nt: TGTGCCAGCAGCTTGGCCTGGACTGAAGAGCAGTTCTTC; CDR3aa: CASSLAWTEEQFF
d_gene: TRBD1; j_gene: TRBJ2-1; abundance: many; v_gene: TRBV12-3/TRBV12-4; CDR3nt: TGTGCCAGCACTACCCCGGGGACAGTGTACAATGAGCAGTTCTTC; CDR3aa: CASTTPGTVYNEQFF
d_gene: TRBD1; j_gene: TRBJ2-5; abundance: .; v_gene: TRBV23-1; CDR3nt: TGCGCCAGCAGTCGAAACAGGGGGCGGGTGACCCATTACTTC; CDR3aa: CASSRNRGRVTHYF
d_gene: .; j_gene: TRBJ1-1; abundance: many; v_gene: TRBV7-9; CDR3nt: TGTGCCAGCAGCTTAGATACTCCAGCGACTGAAGCTTTCTTT; CDR3aa: CASSLDTPATEAFF
d_gene: .; j_gene: TRBJ1-2; abundance: .; v_gene: TRBV6-2/TRBV6-3; CDR3nt: TGTGCCAGCAGTTCCCCCGGACAGACCCAGATGGGTGGCTACACCTTC; CDR3aa: CASSSPGQTQMGGYTF
d_gene: .; j_gene: TRBJ2-1; abundance: many; v_gene: TRBV7-6; CDR3nt: TGTGCCAGCAGCTTACCCCGGTACCTCGATGAGCAGTTCTTC; CDR3aa: CASSLPRYLDEQFF
d_gene: TRBD2; j_gene: TRBJ2-5; abundance: many; v_gene: TRBV20-1; CDR3nt: TGCAGTGCTAGAGATTTGCGACTAGCGGAAGAGACCCAGTACTTC; CDR3aa: CSARDLRLAEETQYF
d_gene: TRBD1; j_gene: TRBJ2-4; abundance: many; v_gene: TRBV5-4; CDR3nt: TGTGCCAGCAGCTCGCGAGGGGGCCTAGCCAAAAACATTCAGTACTTC; CDR3aa: CASSSRGGLAKNIQYF
d_gene: TRBD1; j_gene: TRBJ2-4; abundance: many; v_gene: TRBV11-1; CDR3nt: TGTGCCAGCAGCTCCTCACAGGGGGCGAAAAACATTCAGTACTTC; CDR3aa: CASSSSQGAKNIQYF
d_gene: TRBD1; j_gene: TRBJ1-4; abundance: many; v_gene: TRBV18; CDR3nt: TGTGCCAGCTCACCGACACAGGGGGCAGGCGAAAAACTGTTTTTT; CDR3aa: CASSPTQGAGEKLFF
d_gene: .; j_gene: TRBJ1-2; abundance: few; v_gene: TRBV28; CDR3nt: TGTGCCAGCAGCTCCCCAGGGAATCGGGTTAGAGGCTACACCTTC; CDR3aa: CASSSPGNRVRGYTF
d_gene: .; j_gene: TRBJ1-5; abundance: many; v_gene: TRBV27; CDR3nt: TGTGCCAGCAGTACAGGACAGTCTGGTCAGCCCCAGCATTTT; CDR3aa: CASSTGQSGQPQHF
d_gene: .; j_gene: TRBJ1-2; abundance: few; v_gene: TRBV5-4; CDR3nt: TGTGCCAGCAGCGCGGACAGAGACTATGGCTACACCTTC; CDR3aa: CASSADRDYGYTF
d_gene: TRBD2; j_gene: TRBJ2-1; abundance: few; v_gene: TRBV20-1; CDR3nt: TGCAGTCAACGACTTCCTGCACGGGGGGGCTCCTACAATGAGCAGTTCTTC; CDR3aa: CSQRLPARGGSYNEQFF
d_gene: .; j_gene: TRBJ2-1; abundance: many; v_gene: TRBV20-1; CDR3nt: TGCAGTGCTAGAAGTTCTCGGGGCAGCGATGAGCAGTTCTTC; CDR3aa: CSARSSRGSDEQFF
d_gene: .; j_gene: TRBJ2-5; abundance: .; v_gene: TRBV20-1; CDR3nt: TGCAGTGCTAGACTCTATCCCGAGACCCAGTACTTC; CDR3aa: CSARLYPETQYF
d_gene: .; j_gene: TRBJ1-4; abundance: many; v_gene: TRBV4-2; CDR3nt: TGTGCCAGCAGCCCCGGTGGACGGAGACTTAATGAAAAACTGTTTTTT; CDR3aa: CASSPGGRRLNEKLFF
d_gene: .; j_gene: TRBJ1-5; abundance: many; v_gene: TRBV20-1; CDR3nt: TGCAGTGCTAGACGGGATCAGCCCCAGCATTTT; CDR3aa: CSARRDQPQHF
d_gene: TRBD2; j_gene: TRBJ2-5; abundance: many; v_gene: TRBV2; CDR3nt: TGTGCCAGCAGTGAAGAGGTATCGGGAGGAGGCGCGGAGACCCAGTACTTC; CDR3aa: CASSEEVSGGGAETQYF
d_gene: .; j_gene: TRBJ2-3; abundance: many; v_gene: TRBV18; CDR3nt: TGTGCCAGCTCAATCAGGGGAACAGATACGCAGTATTTT; CDR3aa: CASSIRGTDTQYF
d_gene: .; j_gene: TRBJ2-7; abundance: many; v_gene: TRBV6-5; CDR3nt: TGTGCCAGCAGTTACAGGGGGACGGGCTTCTACGAGCAGTACTTC; CDR3aa: CASSYRGTGFYEQYF
d_gene: TRBD2; j_gene: TRBJ2-2; abundance: many; v_gene: TRBV5-1; CDR3nt: TGCGCCAGCAGCCAAGATCCTAGCGGGGGGGTTAACACCGGGGAGCTGTTTTTT; CDR3aa: CASSQDPSGGVNTGELFF
d_gene: TRBD1; j_gene: TRBJ1-1; abundance: many; v_gene: TRBV5-1; CDR3nt: TGCGCCAGCAGCCGGGGACAGGGGGCGACGAACACTGAAGCTTTCTTT; CDR3aa: CASSRGQGATNTEAFF
d_gene: .; j_gene: TRBJ1-5; abundance: many; v_gene: TRBV6-6; CDR3nt: TGTGCCAGCAGTTCCCGGGAGGGCAATCAGCCCCAGCATTTT; CDR3aa: CASSSREGNQPQHF
d_gene: .; j_gene: TRBJ1-1; abundance: many; v_gene: TRBV18; CDR3nt: TGTGCCAGCTCACCTCGAACGGCCGGCACTGAAGCTTTCTTT; CDR3aa: CASSPRTAGTEAFF
d_gene: TRBD1; j_gene: TRBJ1-5; abundance: many; v_gene: TRBV12-3/TRBV12-4; CDR3nt: TGTGCCAGCAGACTTTCAGGGACAGGGGGGGACCCCCAGCATTTT; CDR3aa: CASRLSGTGGDPQHF
d_gene: TRBD2; j_gene: TRBJ2-1; abundance: many; v_gene: TRBV5-4; CDR3nt: TGTGCCAGCAGGCGGACTAGCGGAATAAACAATGAGCAGTTCTTC; CDR3aa: CASRRTSGINNEQFF
d_gene: TRBD2; j_gene: TRBJ2-1; abundance: many; v_gene: TRBV12-3/TRBV12-4; CDR3nt: TGTGCCAGCAGTTTTGGGACTAGCGTCAATGAGCAGTTCTTC; CDR3aa: CASSFGTSVNEQFF
d_gene: TRBD2; j_gene: TRBJ2-3; abundance: many; v_gene: TRBV5-1; CDR3nt: TGCGCCAGCAGCCGGGGACTAGCGGACCGAGATACGCAGTATTTT; CDR3aa: CASSRGLADRDTQYF
d_gene: .; j_gene: TRBJ1-6; abundance: many; v_gene: TRBV9; CDR3nt: TGTGCCAGCAGCGTTTCACAAAATTCACCCCTCCACTTT; CDR3aa: CASSVSQNSPLHF
d_gene: .; j_gene: TRBJ1-4; abundance: many; v_gene: TRBV7-9; CDR3nt: TGTGCCAGCAGCTGGGGGGATGGCGAAAAACTGTTTTTT; CDR3aa: CASSWGDGEKLFF
d_gene: .; j_gene: TRBJ1-1; abundance: many; v_gene: TRBV5-1; CDR3nt: TGCGCCAGCAGCTCGCAAGGAGGGAACACTGAAGCTTTCTTT; CDR3aa: CASSSQGGNTEAFF
d_gene: TRBD2; j_gene: TRBJ2-3; abundance: many; v_gene: TRBV20-1; CDR3nt: TGCAGTGCCGCCGACACCGGACTAGCGGGGCCTAGCACAGATACGCAGTATTTT; CDR3aa: CSAADTGLAGPSTDTQYF
d_gene: .; j_gene: TRBJ2-5; abundance: many; v_gene: TRBV9; CDR3nt: TGTGCCAGCAGCCTAGGGAACCAAGAGACCCAGTACTTC; CDR3aa: CASSLGNQETQYF
d_gene: .; j_gene: TRBJ1-4; abundance: many; v_gene: TRBV15; CDR3nt: TGTGCCACCAGCGGCGGGAGGGCTAATGAAAAACTGTTTTTT; CDR3aa: CATSGGRANEKLFF
d_gene: TRBD1; j_gene: TRBJ2-3; abundance: many; v_gene: TRBV15; CDR3nt: TGTGCCACCAGCAGAATGGGACAGGACGAGTGGGATACGCAGTATTTT; CDR3aa: CATSRMGQDEWDTQYF
d_gene: .; j_gene: TRBJ2-3; abundance: many; v_gene: TRBV5-1; CDR3nt: TGCGCCAGCAGCTCAGGGGCCCTACGGGATACGCAGTATTTT; CDR3aa: CASSSGALRDTQYF
d_gene: TRBD1; j_gene: TRBJ1-2; abundance: many; v_gene: TRBV5-1; CDR3nt: TGCGCCAGCAGCTCCGGGGACAGGGGATATGATGGCTACACCTTC; CDR3aa: CASSSGDRGYDGYTF
d_gene: TRBD2; j_gene: TRBJ2-1; abundance: .; v_gene: TRBV5-4; CDR3nt: TGTGCCAGCAGCTTATCGCTAGCGGCCTACAATGAGCAGTTCTTC; CDR3aa: CASSLSLAAYNEQFF
d_gene: TRBD2; j_gene: TRBJ2-5; abundance: many; v_gene: TRBV12-3/TRBV12-4; CDR3nt: TGTGCCAGCACCCCGACTAGCGGGGAAGAGACCCAGTACTTC; CDR3aa: CASTPTSGEETQYF
d_gene: TRBD1; j_gene: TRBJ1-4; abundance: few; v_gene: TRBV5-4; CDR3nt: TGTGCCAGCAGTCGGGACAGCAATGAAAAACTGTTTTTT; CDR3aa: CASSRDSNEKLFF
d_gene: .; j_gene: TRBJ1-1; abundance: .; v_gene: TRBV4-1; CDR3nt: TGCGCCAGCAGCCACGTGAGACGGACCGGTACATTCTTGAACACTGAAGCTTTCTTT; CDR3aa: CASSHVRRTGTFLNTEAFF
d_gene: TRBD1; j_gene: TRBJ2-3; abundance: many; v_gene: TRBV7-2; CDR3nt: TGTGCCAGCAGACTTGGGACAGGGGGAGATACGCAGTATTTT; CDR3aa: CASRLGTGGDTQYF
d_gene: .; j_gene: TRBJ2-3; abundance: .; v_gene: TRBV10-3; CDR3nt: TGTGCCATCAGTGTGCACAGGGGCACAGATACGCAGTATTTT; CDR3aa: CAISVHRGTDTQYF
d_gene: .; j_gene: TRBJ2-7; abundance: many; v_gene: TRBV5-1; CDR3nt: TGCGCCAGCAGCTTGGAAGTTGGGGTAAGCTCCTACGAGCAGTACTTC; CDR3aa: CASSLEVGVSSYEQYF
d_gene: .; j_gene: TRBJ1-1; abundance: .; v_gene: TRBV30; CDR3nt: TGTGCCTGGAGTCCCCCTCTGAACACTGAAGCTTTCTTT; CDR3aa: CAWSPPLNTEAFF